This TCR beta chain was identified in a study of cytomegalovirus exposure and HLA in healthy donors. Whole-study results and caveats: Altogether, 160 or so TCR beta chains were recorded as cytomegalovirus-associated. Earlier analysis yielded a pattern in which most TCR beta V segments were productive about 90% or about 30% of the time. TCR beta V- and J-gene trimming was later associated with a missense DCLRE1C variant.

Worth noting for this clone: Its antigen remains unidentified.

Researchers ran the PCR with 60 Vbeta and 13 Jbeta primers. Clones were read by immunoSEQ multiplex PCR, and TCRdb kept only the in-frame ones, dropping some. The sample has about 130,000 clones, approximately 80% seen once; the top ten hold over 3%. At sampling all donors were nominally healthy, likely with unrecorded immune exposures. CDR3 length equals 14 residues. The germline V gene has CDR1 SGHDT and CDR2 YYEEEE. The ends lost 2 bases at V and 2 bases at J; junction bases unmatched: 4. V and J are TRBV5-6 and TRBJ2-7; 7 bases are shared with TRBD1. The TCR was taken from a woman aged 40 to 50 in good health and CMV-seronegative. Specimen: PBMCs. The chain's CDR3 is CASSLGTETYEQYF. The CDR3 DNA follows: TGTGCCAGCAGCTTAGGGACAGAGACCTACGAGCAGTACTTC.